The 13 T cell receptor beta chains below come from one sample, sequenced in a study of T cells in Graves' hyperthyroidism and ophthalmopathy. It was RNA transcripts that yielded the amplified TCR beta CDR3 regions. The HTBI primer set was used in a first-round RT-PCR of the TCR CDR3. One entry per CDR3 protein, called by TCRdb with MiXCR from the multiplex PCR reads. This sample yields a few hundred thousand distinct CDR3 sequences, of which around 15% are seen a single time; 15% to 20% belongs to the top ten. Sequenced material: blood. The receptors come from a woman aged 25 to 39 with Graves' ophthalmopathy.

A few counts support this clonotype. A read error may explain this, as a much larger clone is one base away. This rearrangement joins TRBV24-1 to TRBJ1-5, with no clear D. Germline lookup yields CDR1 KGHDR and CDR2 SFDVKD. The CDR3 runs 15 residues. The CDR3 spells CATSDLSRSSQPQHF. In DNA, the CDR3 is TGTGCCACCAGTGATTTATCCAGGAGCAGTCAGCCCCAGCATTTT.

V and J are TRBV19 and TRBJ1-5; 7 nucleotides agree with TRBD1. Germline V lookup: CDR1 LNHDA, CDR2 SQIVND (reference sequence). This CDR3 contains 16 residues. Germline trimming cut 4 bases from V and 2 bases from J; bases unmatched to any gene: 8. In DNA form, the CDR3 reads TGTGCCAGTAGTACTCCTACGGGACAGCGCAATCAGCCCCAGCATTTT. Its translation: CASSTPTGQRNQPQHF.

This clonotype was seen repeatedly, ten times or more. The chain is built from TRBV3-1 and TRBJ1-2; possible D gene TRBD1, 6 bases. This CDR3 comprises 13 residues. V lost 6 bases and J lost 1, with 9 bases in between. Germline V CDR1 and CDR2: LGHDT, YNNKEL (reference sequence). CDR3: CASSRTVNYGYTF. As DNA, the CDR3 is TGTGCCAGCAGTCGGACAGTTAACTATGGCTACACCTTC.

Many counts were recorded for this clonotype. The genes are TRBV20-1 and TRBJ2-1, with D maybe TRBD2 (7 bases). The CDR3 loop spans 15 amino acids. Germline V gene lookup returns CDR1 DFQATT and CDR2 SNEGSKA (reference sequence). Trimming took off 3 bases at V and 3 bases at J, with 15 bases between the two ends. CDR3 DNA sequence: TGCAGTGCTAGCGGACAGCGGGGACTCTACAATGAGCAGTTCTTC. Translating gives CSASGQRGLYNEQFF.

This clonotype came up a few times. The genes are TRBV7-9 and TRBJ2-5; 10 nucleotides agree with TRBD2. Germline assignment: CDR1 SEHNR and CDR2 FQNEAQ (reference sequence). The V and J ends lost 6 bases and 1 base, in that order; junction bases with no gene match: 5. The CDR3 spans 15 residues. The CDR3 region has the DNA TGTGCCAGCAGAACGGGACTAGCGTCCCAAGAGACCCAGTACTTC. Its translation is CASRTGLASQETQYF. Together with reference TRBV7-9 and TRBJ2-5, the CDR3 gives the full variable domain: DTGVSQNPRHKITKRGQNVTFRCDPISEHNRLYWYRQTLGQGPEFLTYFQNEAQLEKSRLLSDRFSAERPKGSFSTLEIQRTEQGDSAMYLCASRTGLASQETQYFGPGTRLLVL.

In this sample, this clonotype turned up many times. The rearrangement links TRBV30 to TRBJ1-1; D unclear. V was shortened by 0 bases and J by 6 bases, with 8 bases between the two germline ends. CDR3 length: 12 residues. Looked up from germline, CDR1 is GTSNPN and CDR2 is SVGIG (reference sequence). The CDR3, as DNA: TGTGCCTGGAGTGTATCCGCGGCTGAAGCTTTCTTT. Translated, it gives CAWSVSAAEAFF.

The table lists this clonotype with many counts. This chain uses TRBV13 with TRBJ2-3; TRBD2 matches 13 bases. The CDR3 has 16 amino acids. V was clipped by 1 base and J by 5 bases; unmatched bases: 3. In germline, CDR1 is PRHDT, CDR2 FYEKMQ (reference sequence). The CDR3: CASSLEGTSGEDTQYF. The CDR3 bases are TGTGCCAGCAGCTTAGAGGGGACTAGCGGGGAAGATACGCAGTATTTT.

This clonotype showed up many times. V is TRBV27 and J is TRBJ2-1; no reliable D call. In germline, CDR1 is MNHEY, CDR2 SMNVEV (reference sequence). The CDR3 sequence is 13 residues long. The V end was cut by 4 bases, the J end by 0 bases, with 4 bases between. CDR3 protein: CASSSSSYNEQFF. The CDR3 nucleotides read TGTGCCAGCAGTTCAAGCTCCTACAATGAGCAGTTCTTC.

The J gene is TRBJ1-4, the V gene TRBV9, with 7 bases fitting TRBD1. The CDR3 runs 15 residues. CDR1 and CDR2 (germline): SGDLS, YYNGEE. With V trimmed by 4 bases and J by 8 bases, 11 bases remained unmatched. CDR3 sequence (DNA): TGTGCCAGCAGCCAACAGGGGACTACCAGGGAAAAACTGTTTTTT. Translating gives CASSQQGTTREKLFF. Full variable domain (missing parts from reference TRBV9 and TRBJ1-4): DSGVTQTPKHLITATGQRVTLRCSPRSGDLSVYWYQQSLDQGLQFLIQYYNGEERAKGNILERFSAQQFPDLHSELNLSSLELGDSALYFCASSQQGTTREKLFFGSGTQLSVL.

This clonotype was detected many times. The J gene is TRBJ2-7, the V gene TRBV18; weak D call: TRBD1 (5 bases). V lost 3 bases to trimming and J lost 2 bases, with 20 bases between them. There are 17 residues in the CDR3. Looked up from germline, CDR1 is KGHSH and CDR2 is LQKENI. The CDR3 nucleotides are TGTGCCAGCTCACCTAGCACTACAGGTTTAGGTGCCTACGAGCAGTACTTC. It is translated as CASSPSTTGLGAYEQYF.

CDR3 in DNA: TGTGCCAGCCAAGACAGTTACTCCTACAATGAGCAGTTCTTC. Translating gives CASQDSYSYNEQFF. This rearrangement joins TRBV19 to TRBJ2-1; possible D gene TRBD1, 5 bases. The CDR3 loop spans 14 amino acids. Germline V gene lookup returns CDR1 LNHDA and CDR2 SQIVND (reference sequence). The V gene lost 9 bases and the J gene lost 0 bases, with 12 bases spanning the gap.

This clonotype came up many times. V usage is TRBV6-6 and J usage is TRBJ2-7, with D hard to call. V lost 0 bases, J lost 5 bases, and 14 bases lay in between. Germline V gene lookup returns CDR1 MNHNY and CDR2 SVGAGI (reference sequence). CDR3 length: 15 residues. The CDR3 nucleotides are TGTGCCAGCAGTTACTCCGATAGACGCGCCGACGAGCAGTACTTC. Translated: CASSYSDRRADEQYF.

This clonotype came up many times. The chain couples TRBV20-1 to TRBJ2-5; D may be TRBD1 (6 bases). Germline V gene lookup returns CDR1 DFQATT and CDR2 SNEGSKA (reference sequence). The CDR3 sequence is 13 residues long. Trimming shortened V by 0 bases and J by 3 bases, and 8 bases separated the two germline ends. The CDR3 bases are TGCAGTGCTAGAGAGGGGGCGGAAGAGACCCAGTACTTC. Amino acids: CSAREGAEETQYF.